These 28 T cell receptor beta chains came from one sample sequenced in a study of shared clonotypes between healthy human individuals. Clones were sequenced by immunoSEQ multiplex PCR, and TCRdb holds only the in-frame ones, with some missing. The sample holds about 460,000 clones, roughly three quarters seen once. Material for sequencing was PBMCs. The receptor source for this set is a woman aged 40-49 years in good health. Some clones in this sample may be carry-over from other donors' samples.

In the case of this clone: A far larger clone is off by one base, so a read error is likely. The sample holds other DNA sequences that translate to the same CDR3. This chain uses TRBV30 with TRBJ1-5; D unresolved. Looked up from germline, CDR1 is GTSNPN and CDR2 is SVGIG (reference sequence). The CDR3 runs to 12 residues. The DNA for the CDR3 is TGTGCCTGGAGTGGGAGCAATCAGCCCCAGCACTTT. It is translated as CAWSGSNQPQHF.

This clone was picked up a small number of times. V is TRBV7-9 and J is TRBJ2-2, with 8 bases aligning to TRBD2. CDR3 length: 16 amino acids. The V and J ends lost 5 bases and 4 bases, in that order; junction bases with no gene match: 9. CDR1 and CDR2 from the germline V gene are SEHNR and FQNEAQ (reference sequence). The CDR3 is CASSPRERGCTGELFF. The DNA for the CDR3 is TGTGCCAGCAGCCCCCGGGAGCGGGGGTGCACCGGGGAGCTGTTTTTT.

The V gene is TRBV27, the J gene TRBJ2-1; D remains unclear. Germline lookup yields CDR1 MNHEY and CDR2 SMNVEV (reference sequence). Trimming removed 2 bases at V and 5 bases at J, with 10 bases between. The CDR3 loop spans 14 amino acids. CDR3: CASSLAVDNNEQFF. Written as DNA, the CDR3 is TGTGCCAGCAGTTTAGCCGTGGATAACAATGAGCAGTTCTTC.

This chain connects TRBV30 to TRBJ1-6, with D uncertain. The CDR3 totals 13 residues. Germline V gene sequence: CDR1 GTSNPN, CDR2 SVGIG (reference sequence). V lost 8 bases, J lost 2 bases, and 10 bases lay in between. CDR3 coding DNA: TGTGCCCTACAGCCGACCTATAATTCACCCCTCCACTTT. It translates to CALQPTYNSPLHF.

The gene calls are TRBV30 and TRBJ2-7, with 9 bases lining up with TRBD1. The CDR3 consists of 15 residues. The germline V gene encodes CDR1 GTSNPN and CDR2 SVGIG (reference sequence). J gave up 4 bases and V 2 bases, and 9 bases lay outside the gene matches. CDR3 loop: CAWSPGTGIGYEQYF. The CDR3 DNA is TGTGCCTGGAGTCCCGGGACAGGGATCGGGTACGAGCAGTACTTC.

On this clone: The conserved phenylalanine or tryptophan is not found at the CDR3 terminus, so this likely reflects a read error. CDR3 DNA sequence: TGTGCCAGCTCGGGGTCAGGGGGCTCTGGAAACACCATATATCTT. Its protein is CASSGSGGSGNTIYL. The chain links TRBV9 to TRBJ1-3, with TRBD1 matching 7 bases. The V gene's germline CDR1 is SGDLS and CDR2 YYNGEE. J lost 0 bases, V lost 7 bases, and 7 bases had no gene match. The CDR3 is 15 amino acids.

This clone was seen a single time. The rearrangement joins TRBV9 to TRBJ2-1; 10 bases are shared with TRBD2. The CDR3 runs to 17 residues. With 4 bases clipped from V and 6 bases from J, the junction kept 13 bases outside the gene matches. Germline CDR1 SGDLS, CDR2 YYNGEE. CDR3 nucleotide sequence: TGTGCCAGCAGCAGATCTAGCAGCGGGAGGGGCGGCAATGAGCAGTTCTTC. This codes for CASSRSSSGRGGNEQFF.

The V gene is TRBV14, the J gene TRBJ2-7, with TRBD2 identical over 13 bases. This CDR3 has 14 residues. The germline V gene encodes CDR1 SGHDN and CDR2 FVKESK. The V segment lost 3 bases and the J segment 4 bases; nucleotides outside the gene matches: 0. This chain's CDR3 is CASSQTSGRYEQYF. CDR3 nucleotide sequence: TGTGCCAGCAGCCAGACTAGCGGGAGGTACGAGCAGTACTTC.

Worth noting for this clone: A read error is the likely source, as a far larger clone sits one nucleotide away. The sample holds other DNA sequences that translate to the same CDR3. The rearrangement links TRBV30 to TRBJ2-2, with D hard to call. V dropped 8 bases and J dropped 1 base, with 5 bases sitting between them. Germline loops: CDR1 GTSNPN, CDR2 SVGIG (reference sequence). This CDR3 is 11 amino acids long. The CDR3 region is CATGNTGELFF. The CDR3 bases are TGTGCCACTGGGAACACCGGGGAGCTGTTTTTT.

The chain uses TRBV7-2 and TRBJ2-2, with 7 bases fitting TRBD2. CDR3 length equals 15 residues. J was trimmed by 1 base and V by 4 bases; bases with no gene match: 3. Germline V gene lookup returns CDR1 SGHTA and CDR2 FQGNSA. The CDR3 bases are TGTGCCAGCAGCTCGATAGCGGGGAACACCGGGGAGCTGTTTTTT. This sequence encodes CASSSIAGNTGELFF.

This clone was observed many times. The sample holds other DNA sequences that translate to the same CDR3. The chain recombines TRBV6-1 with TRBJ2-7, with D possibly being TRBD2 (5 bases). Trimming took 2 bases from V and 1 from J, leaving 12 bases between them. This CDR3 contains 15 residues. CDR1 and CDR2 (germline): MNHNS, SASEGT. The CDR3 DNA follows: TGTGCCAGCAGTGAACATTGGGAGTCTTCCTACGAGCAGTACTTC. This gives the protein CASSEHWESSYEQYF.

The chain combines TRBV7-3 with TRBJ2-2, with a tentative D call TRBD1 (5 bases). CDR1 and CDR2 (germline): SGHTA, FQGTGA. The CDR3 has 14 residues. V lost 5 bases and J 2 bases, leaving 9 bases between the germline ends. The CDR3 loop is CASSVRGNTGELFF. The CDR3, as DNA: TGTGCCAGCAGCGTTAGGGGTAACACCGGGGAGCTGTTTTTT.

Concerning this clone itself: A far larger clone is one nucleotide away, so this likely arose from a read error. The rearrangement joins TRBV4-3 to TRBJ2-4; D is undetermined. Per germline, CDR1 LGHNA and CDR2 YSLEER. The length of the CDR3 is 13 residues. Written as DNA, the CDR3 is TGCGCCAGCAGCCAAGATAGGGCGGAAGGGCCTGTCTTC. Its translation is CASSQDRAEGPVF.

A note on this clone: A single base is all that separates this from a far larger clone, so a read error is likely. The same CDR3 can be traced to other DNA sequences in this sample. The V gene is TRBV7-9, the J gene TRBJ1-1, with TRBD1 as a possible D gene (6 bases). This CDR3 comprises 16 residues. Germline lookup yields CDR1 SEHNR and CDR2 FQNEAQ (reference sequence). CDR3 DNA sequence: TGTGCCAGCAGCTCCCCTGAGTGGATTCGGGACACTGAGGCTTTCTTT. This translates into CASSSPEWIRDTEAFF.

Regarding this clone: Other DNA sequences of this sample code for an identical CDR3. The chain couples TRBV9 to TRBJ1-5; TRBD1 is a possible D gene (5 bases). CDR3 size: 14 residues. The germline CDR1 and CDR2 sequences are SGDLS and YYNGEE. The V end lost 4 bases, the J end lost 0 bases, and 8 bases lay between the germline ends. The CDR3 sequence is CASSRDGSNQPQHF. CDR3 nucleotide sequence: TGTGCCAGCAGCCGGGACGGTAGCAATCAGCCCCAGCATTTT.

CDR3 in amino acids: CASSLAETEAFF. The CDR3 nucleotides are TGTGCCAGCAGCTTAGCCGAAACTGAAGCTTTCTTT. The rearrangement links TRBV7-2 to TRBJ1-1, with D unclear. Trimming removed 0 bases at V and 5 bases at J, with 4 bases between. The CDR3 runs 12 residues. Looked up from germline, CDR1 is SGHTA and CDR2 is FQGNSA.

This clone has only a few counts. V usage is TRBV5-6 and J usage is TRBJ1-1, with unresolved D. Between the trimmed V and J ends, which lost 1 base and 1 base, there was a span of 17 bases. From germline, CDR1 is SGHDT and CDR2 YYEEEE. The CDR3 runs to 17 residues. The DNA of the CDR3 is TGTGCCAGCAGCTTGTTTGTCGCCTTTCGGGGGAACACTGAAGCTTTCTTT. Its translation is CASSLFVAFRGNTEAFF.

V is TRBV27 and J is TRBJ2-1; 9 bases align to TRBD1. The V and J ends lost 7 bases and 4 bases, in that order; junction bases with no gene match: 5. The CDR3 has 14 residues. Looked up from germline, CDR1 is MNHEY and CDR2 is SMNVEV (reference sequence). CDR3 nucleotides: TGTGCCAGCATGGAGGGGACAGGGTACAATGAGCAGTTCTTC. Translated, it gives CASMEGTGYNEQFF.

The chain uses TRBV7-2 and TRBJ2-1, with TRBD2 matching over 10 bases. Trimming at V came to 5 bases and at J to 0 bases, leaving 7 bases not matched to a gene. The CDR3 has 17 amino acids. Per the germline V gene, CDR1 is SGHTA and CDR2 is FQGNSA. This chain's CDR3 is CASSPRTSGSSYNEQFF. CDR3 nucleotide sequence: TGTGCCAGCAGCCCGAGGACTAGCGGAAGCTCCTACAATGAGCAGTTCTTC.

The V gene is TRBV7-3, the J gene TRBJ2-1; 7 nucleotides align to TRBD2. There are 15 residues in the CDR3. CDR1 is SGHTA, CDR2 FQGTGA, per germline. Trimming removed 1 base from V and 8 bases from J; junction bases left unmatched: 8. The chain's CDR3 is CASSLRGRESHEQFF. Here the CDR3 DNA reads TGTGCCAGCAGCTTAAGAGGGCGGGAGTCCCATGAGCAGTTCTTC.

This clone was counted between two and nine times. The chain recombines TRBV19 with TRBJ2-7; D is ambiguous. Trimming stripped 7 bases from V and 2 bases from J, with 9 bases between. Per the germline V gene, CDR1 is LNHDA and CDR2 is SQIVND (reference sequence). The CDR3 is made up of 12 amino acids. The CDR3: CASMDATYEQYF. CDR3 DNA sequence: TGTGCCAGTATGGACGCTACCTACGAGCAGTACTTC.

The chain has TRBV29-1 and TRBJ2-3; TRBD2 might be the D (7 bases). V dropped 6 bases and J dropped 5 bases, with 12 bases sitting between them. Germline CDR1 SQVTM, CDR2 ANQGSEA. CDR3 length: 12 residues. CDR3 coding DNA: TGCAGCGTCGCGGGGGCGGGAGATACGCAGTATTTT. This encodes CSVAGAGDTQYF.

This clone turned up a few times. The chain links TRBV29-1 to TRBJ2-7; weak D call: TRBD1 (6 bases). Germline V CDR1 and CDR2: SQVTM, ANQGSEA. V lost 7 bases to trimming and J lost 3 bases, with 16 bases between them. The CDR3 consists of 13 residues. The CDR3 bases are TGCAGCGCCCGGGTGGACAGACACTACGAGCAGTACTTC. Amino acid sequence: CSARVDRHYEQYF.

V gene TRBV9 combines with J gene TRBJ2-7; D gene ambiguous. Germline V gene sequence: CDR1 SGDLS, CDR2 YYNGEE. This CDR3 has 15 residues. Trimming cost V 3 bases and J 2 bases, with 15 bases left between them. CDR3 residues: CASSASPGPTYEQYF. As DNA, the CDR3 is TGTGCCAGCAGCGCCTCCCCCGGGCCCACCTACGAGCAGTACTTC.

This chain connects TRBV7-9 to TRBJ2-7; 10 bases match TRBD2. CDR3 size: 14 residues. Trimming cost V 8 bases and J 5 bases; bases outside gene matches: 9. From germline, CDR1 is SEHNR and CDR2 FQNEAQ (reference sequence). The CDR3 loop reads CASSPGLASHEQYF. The DNA of the CDR3 is TGTGCCAGCTCACCGGGACTAGCGTCCCACGAGCAGTACTTC.

This clone was counted only a few times. V is TRBV6-5 and J is TRBJ2-6; tentatively, D is TRBD1 or TRBD2 (5 bases each). Germline loops: CDR1 MNHEY, CDR2 SVGAGI. V lost 2 bases and J lost 2, with 7 bases in between. This CDR3 contains 15 residues. The CDR3 loop is CASSYRGAGANVLTF. CDR3 in DNA: TGTGCCAGCAGTTACAGAGGGGCTGGGGCCAACGTCCTGACTTTC.

The chain joins TRBV15 to TRBJ1-5; 9 nucleotides match TRBD1. The CDR3 consists of 17 residues. The V gene end was trimmed by 0 bases and the J gene end by 7 bases; junction bases not matched to a gene: 10. Germline-derived CDR1 and CDR2 are LNHNV and YYDKDF (reference sequence). The CDR3 region is CATSRDRRDRDRQPQHF. CDR3 DNA: TGTGCCACCAGCAGAGATAGAAGGGACAGGGATCGGCAGCCCCAGCATTTT.

This chain links TRBV28 with TRBJ1-5; TRBD1 might be the D (5 bases). The CDR3 covers 14 residues. Germline-derived CDR1 and CDR2 are MDHEN and SYDVKM. Trimming stripped 3 bases from V and 10 bases from J, with 16 bases between. In DNA form, the CDR3 reads TGTGCCAGCAGTTTGGTCAGGGCCCGAAGCCCCCAGCATTTT. Translated, it gives CASSLVRARSPQHF.